This T cell receptor (beta chain) was observed in a study of patients and donors after allogeneic stem cell transplantation. This CDR3 region has 15 residues. Germline CDR1 SGHRS, CDR2 YFSETQ. The ends were cut back, 0 bases at V and 5 bases at J, with 14 bases in the middle. This clonotype was observed a few times. TCRdb reanalysed the RT-PCR reads using MiXCR and keeps one entry per CDR3 protein. The table shows more than 1,500 distinct CDR3 sequences, with under 25% occurring only once. This sequence was found in a human donor who was either an allogeneic HSCT recipient or a stem cell or donor lymphocyte infusion donor (not recorded which). It is not recorded whose cells these are; they may come from a transplant donor. The V call is TRBV5-1, the J call TRBJ2-5; D is ambiguous. Sequencing was done on a sample of blood, either unsorted or a sorted T cell fraction (not recorded which). For the CDR3, the DNA is TGCGCCAGCAGCTTGGACAGACCTATGCGGGAGACCCAGTACTTC. Protein product: CASSLDRPMRETQYF.